The next 16 T cell receptor beta chains were all read from a single sample in a study of blood T cell repertoires in COVID-19 (TCRdb year 2020). Library construction relied on the immunoSEQ multiplex PCR assay. Not all clones reach the TCRdb copy of this immuneACCESS table, which keeps in-frame sequences only. Checked studies attribute under half of the gap to unresolved V genes and leave the rest unexplained. This sample is represented by around 230,000 clones; around 82% of them were singletons. More than 8% of the sample is in the top ten clones. The material sequenced was peripheral blood. These receptors were obtained from a woman between 50 and 59 years old with acute or convalescent COVID-19.

The rearrangement uses TRBV5-1 and TRBJ2-7; D is ambiguous. Per germline, CDR1 SGHRS and CDR2 YFSETQ. There are 14 residues in the CDR3. Trimming cost V 5 bases and J 1 base, with 13 bases left between them. CDR3 protein: CASSSFQTSYEQYF. CDR3 sequence (DNA): TGCGCCAGCAGTTCGTTCCAGACTTCCTACGAGCAGTACTTC. Based on the CDR3 plus reference TRBV5-1 and TRBJ2-7, the full variable domain is KAGVTQTPRYLIKTRGQQVTLSCSPISGHRSVSWYQQTPGQGLQFLFEYFSETQRNKGNFPGRFSGRQFSNSRSEMNVSTLELGDSALYLCASSSFQTSYEQYFGPGTRLTVT.

This rearrangement joins TRBV5-5 to TRBJ1-5; D gene unclear. This CDR3 comprises 12 residues. Trimming left V 0 bases short and J 6 bases short, with 4 bases between. Germline V gene lookup returns CDR1 SGHKS and CDR2 YYEKEE (reference sequence). The CDR3, as DNA: TGTGCCAGCAGCTTGGCAGGTCAGCCCCAGCATTTT. Its protein is CASSLAGQPQHF.

The chain combines TRBV24-1 with TRBJ2-1, with 9 bases lining up with TRBD2. From germline, CDR1 is KGHDR and CDR2 SFDVKD. The CDR3 length is 16 residues. After removal of 8 bases from V and 8 bases from J, the junction contained 15 bases not matched to a gene. In DNA form, the CDR3 reads TGTGCCACCAAAGGGCCTTCTAGCGGGAATTCCGATGAGCAGTTCTTC. Its protein is CATKGPSSGNSDEQFF.

V usage is TRBV29-1 and J usage is TRBJ2-7, with a weak D call TRBD1 (6 bases). The germline V gene encodes CDR1 SQVTM and CDR2 ANQGSEA. With 5 bases removed from V and 6 bases from J, the gap between germline ends came to 17 bases. The CDR3 has 13 amino acids. CDR3 bases: TGCAGCGTTCGCCTCAACACAGGGAGCGAGCAGTACTTC. Protein product: CSVRLNTGSEQYF.

The chain couples TRBV18 to TRBJ2-7; 8 bases map to TRBD1. The length of the CDR3 is 13 residues. The V and J ends lost 4 bases and 6 bases, in that order; junction bases with no gene match: 5. The germline gives CDR1 KGHSH, CDR2 LQKENI. The CDR3, as DNA: TGTGCCAGCTCACTTGACAGGGGATCCGAGCAGTACTTC. It specifies CASSLDRGSEQYF. The full variable domain, rest sourced from reference TRBV18 and TRBJ2-7, is NAGVMQNPRHLVRRRGQEARLRCSPMKGHSHVYWYRQLPEEGLKFMVYLQKENIIDESGMPKERFSAEFPKEGPSILRIQQVVRGDSAAYFCASSLDRGSEQYFGPGTRLTVT.

The chain joins TRBV15 to TRBJ1-2, with TRBD1 as a possible D gene (5 bases). Deletions cut 5 bases from V and 0 bases from J, with 19 bases between. The germline V gene encodes CDR1 LNHNV and CDR2 YYDKDF (reference sequence). CDR3 size: 17 residues. The CDR3 spells CATSVDKGARANYGYTF. CDR3 in DNA: TGTGCCACCAGCGTGGACAAAGGGGCCCGAGCTAACTATGGCTACACCTTC.

The rearrangement joins TRBV18 to TRBJ1-1; weak D call: TRBD1 (5 bases). The CDR3 loop spans 15 amino acids. Germline values: CDR1 KGHSH, CDR2 LQKENI. With 6 bases removed from V and 5 bases from J, the gap between germline ends came to 19 bases. As DNA, the CDR3 is TGTGCCAGCTCTCCAACCACGGGGCGGGGGACTGAAGCTTTCTTT. It is translated as CASSPTTGRGTEAFF.

The V gene is TRBV13, the J gene TRBJ1-2; TRBD1 might be the D (5 bases). Trimming took off 3 bases at V and 7 bases at J, with 15 bases between the two ends. Germline values: CDR1 PRHDT, CDR2 FYEKMQ (reference sequence). The CDR3 is 14 amino acids. CDR3 amino acids: CASSFYRSASGYTF. The CDR3 nucleotides read TGTGCCAGCAGCTTTTACAGGTCAGCCTCTGGCTACACCTTC.

There are a few counts of this clone. V gene TRBV27 combines with J gene TRBJ2-6; the D is unclear. This CDR3 contains 15 residues. V lost 8 bases to trimming and J lost 2 bases, with 13 bases between them. CDR1 is MNHEY, CDR2 SMNVEV, per germline (reference sequence). The CDR3 here is CASSRTGAGANVLTF. The CDR3 nucleotides are TGTGCCAGCTCACGCACCGGAGCTGGGGCCAACGTCCTGACTTTC.

This sequence joins TRBV18 and TRBJ2-7, with 9 bases matching TRBD1. The CDR3 has 14 residues. The trim removed 3 bases at V and 5 bases at J, leaving 5 bases unmatched. Germline CDR1 and CDR2: KGHSH and LQKENI. Here the CDR3 reads CASSPRDRVDEQYF. The CDR3 nucleotides are TGTGCCAGCTCACCTCGGGACAGGGTCGACGAGCAGTACTTC. The full variable domain, its missing parts supplied by reference TRBV18 and TRBJ2-7, is NAGVMQNPRHLVRRRGQEARLRCSPMKGHSHVYWYRQLPEEGLKFMVYLQKENIIDESGMPKERFSAEFPKEGPSILRIQQVVRGDSAAYFCASSPRDRVDEQYFGPGTRLTVT.

This clone was detected only a few times. The rearrangement joins TRBV9 to TRBJ2-2, with no clear D. The V gene lost 1 base and the J gene lost 4 bases, with 2 bases spanning the gap. This CDR3 has 12 amino acids. Per the germline V gene, CDR1 is SGDLS and CDR2 is YYNGEE. The CDR3 DNA reads TGTGCCAGCAGCGTACGCACCGGGGAGCTGTTTTTT. Translation gives CASSVRTGELFF.

The chain has TRBV10-1 and TRBJ2-5; 12 positions agree with TRBD2. Germline V gene data show CDR1 as WNHNN and CDR2 as SYGVQD (reference sequence). CDR3 size: 15 residues. The junction had 4 bases not matched to a gene; V was cut back by 3 bases and J by 5 bases. The CDR3 DNA reads TGCGCCAGCAGTGACCGACTAGCGGGAGTGGAGACCCAGTACTTC. It translates to CASSDRLAGVETQYF.

The rearrangement uses TRBV6-2 or TRBV6-3 and TRBJ2-7; TRBD2 aligns across 13 bases. The CDR3 is 18 residues long. After removal of 0 bases from V and 6 bases from J, the junction contained 11 bases not matched to a gene. Germline CDR1 is MNHEY and CDR2 is SVGEGT. The CDR3 bases are TGTGCCAGCAGTTACTCCCGGACTAGCGGGAGAAATAGCGCCGAGCAGTACTTC. Translated, it gives CASSYSRTSGRNSAEQYF.

This chain uses TRBV5-8 with TRBJ1-1; D is uncertain. The CDR3 runs 12 residues. V shed 1 base and J shed 6 bases, with 7 bases lying between them. Germline V gives CDR1 SGHTS, CDR2 YDEGEE. CDR3 region: CASSLLFAEAFF. The CDR3 coding sequence is TGTGCCAGCAGCTTGTTATTTGCTGAAGCTTTCTTT.

The V call is TRBV30, the J call TRBJ1-6; 9 bases fit TRBD1. Germline CDR1 GTSNPN, CDR2 SVGIG (reference sequence). Trimming at V came to 3 bases and at J to 9 bases, leaving 6 bases not matched to a gene. The CDR3 runs to 14 residues. CDR3 residues: CAWSPGTGFSPLHF. CDR3 nucleotide sequence: TGTGCCTGGAGCCCCGGGACAGGGTTTTCACCCCTCCACTTT.

This clone was recorded once. CDR3 coding DNA: TGTGCCTGGAGTGTACGAGGATCCGAGCAGTACTTC. It translates to CAWSVRGSEQYF. The chain is built from TRBV30 and TRBJ2-7; D unresolved. V dropped 0 bases and J dropped 6 bases, with 9 bases sitting between them. From germline, CDR1 is GTSNPN and CDR2 SVGIG (reference sequence). The CDR3 has 12 residues.